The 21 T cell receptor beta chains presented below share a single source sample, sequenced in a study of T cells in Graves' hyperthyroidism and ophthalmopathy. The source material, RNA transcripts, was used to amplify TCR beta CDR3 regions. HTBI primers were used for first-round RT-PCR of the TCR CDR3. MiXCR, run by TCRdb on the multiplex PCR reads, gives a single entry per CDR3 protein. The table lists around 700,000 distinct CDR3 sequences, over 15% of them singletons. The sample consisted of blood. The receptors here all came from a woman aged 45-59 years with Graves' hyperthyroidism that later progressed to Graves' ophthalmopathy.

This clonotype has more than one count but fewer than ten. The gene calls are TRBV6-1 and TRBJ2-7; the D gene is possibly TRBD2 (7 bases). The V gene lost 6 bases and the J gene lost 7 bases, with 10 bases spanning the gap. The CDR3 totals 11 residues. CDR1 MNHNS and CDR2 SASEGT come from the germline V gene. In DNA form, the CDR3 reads TGTGCCAGCAGGCGGGGGCAAGAGCAGTACTTC. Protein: CASRRGQEQYF.

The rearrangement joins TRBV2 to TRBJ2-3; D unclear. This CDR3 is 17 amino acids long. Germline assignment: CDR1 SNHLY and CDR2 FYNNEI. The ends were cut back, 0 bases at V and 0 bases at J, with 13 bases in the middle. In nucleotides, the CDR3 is TGTGCCAGCAGTGAAGCTATATCGCCCGCCAGCACAGATACGCAGTATTTT. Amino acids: CASSEAISPASTDTQYF.

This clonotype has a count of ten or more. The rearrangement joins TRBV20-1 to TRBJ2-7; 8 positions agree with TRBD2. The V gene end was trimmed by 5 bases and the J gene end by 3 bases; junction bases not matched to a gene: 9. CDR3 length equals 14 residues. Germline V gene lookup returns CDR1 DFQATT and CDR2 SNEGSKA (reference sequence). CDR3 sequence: CSAPLAGGIYEQYF. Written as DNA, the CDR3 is TGCAGTGCTCCCCTGGCGGGGGGTATCTACGAGCAGTACTTC.

The CDR3 sequence is CASSRSRGDQETQYF. The CDR3 nucleotides are TGTGCCAGTAGTAGGTCGCGGGGGGACCAAGAGACCCAGTACTTC. The V and J genes are TRBV19 and TRBJ2-5; 8 positions agree with TRBD2. CDR3 length: 15 residues. CDR1 and CDR2 from the germline V gene are LNHDA and SQIVND (reference sequence). Trimming removed 4 bases from V and 0 bases from J; junction bases left unmatched: 4.

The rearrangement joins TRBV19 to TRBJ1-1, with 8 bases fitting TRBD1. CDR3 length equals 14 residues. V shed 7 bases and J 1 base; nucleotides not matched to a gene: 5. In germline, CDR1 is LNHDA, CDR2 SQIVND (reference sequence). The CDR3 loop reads CASKEGQANTEAFF. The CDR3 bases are TGTGCCAGTAAGGAGGGACAGGCGAACACTGAAGCTTTCTTT.

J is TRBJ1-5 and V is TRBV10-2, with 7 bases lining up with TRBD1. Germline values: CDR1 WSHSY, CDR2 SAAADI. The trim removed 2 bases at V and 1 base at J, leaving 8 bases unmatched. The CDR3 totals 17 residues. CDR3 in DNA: TGCGCCAGCAGTGAGCCAGGGGGTTGGAAGAGCAATCAGCCCCAGCATTTT. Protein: CASSEPGGWKSNQPQHF.

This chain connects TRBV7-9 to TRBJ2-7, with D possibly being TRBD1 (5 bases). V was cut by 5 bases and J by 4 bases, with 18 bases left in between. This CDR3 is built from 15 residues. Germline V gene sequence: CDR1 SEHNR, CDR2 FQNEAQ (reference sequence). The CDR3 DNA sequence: TGTGCCAGCAGCCCCACAGGCCTACTATTTTACGAGCAGTACTTC. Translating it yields CASSPTGLLFYEQYF.

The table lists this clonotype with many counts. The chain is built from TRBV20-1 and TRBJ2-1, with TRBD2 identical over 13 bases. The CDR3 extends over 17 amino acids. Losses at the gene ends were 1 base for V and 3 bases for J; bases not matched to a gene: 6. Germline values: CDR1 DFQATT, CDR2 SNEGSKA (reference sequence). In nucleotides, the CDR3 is TGCAGTGCTAGAGCGCGGACTAGCGGGGGCCTCTACAATGAGCAGTTCTTC. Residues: CSARARTSGGLYNEQFF.

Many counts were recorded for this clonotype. CDR3 sequence (DNA): TGCGCCAGCAGCTTACCGACTTCGAACACTGAAGCTTTCTTT. Translated: CASSLPTSNTEAFF. The chain joins TRBV5-1 to TRBJ1-1; D unresolved. The CDR3 is made up of 14 amino acids. Germline loops: CDR1 SGHRS, CDR2 YFSETQ. V was shortened by 2 bases and J by 1 base, with 9 bases between the two germline ends. The variable domain in full, with the rest retrieved from reference TRBV5-1 and TRBJ1-1, is KAGVTQTPRYLIKTRGQQVTLSCSPISGHRSVSWYQQTPGQGLQFLFEYFSETQRNKGNFPGRFSGRQFSNSRSEMNVSTLELGDSALYLCASSLPTSNTEAFFGQGTRLTVV.

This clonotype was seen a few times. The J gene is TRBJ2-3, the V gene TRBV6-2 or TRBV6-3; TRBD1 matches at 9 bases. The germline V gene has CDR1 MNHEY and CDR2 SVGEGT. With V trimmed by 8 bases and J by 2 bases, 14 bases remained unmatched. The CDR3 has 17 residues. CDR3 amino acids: CASPPSPGQGYTDTQYF. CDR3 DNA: TGTGCCAGCCCCCCCAGTCCGGGACAGGGTTACACAGATACGCAGTATTTT.

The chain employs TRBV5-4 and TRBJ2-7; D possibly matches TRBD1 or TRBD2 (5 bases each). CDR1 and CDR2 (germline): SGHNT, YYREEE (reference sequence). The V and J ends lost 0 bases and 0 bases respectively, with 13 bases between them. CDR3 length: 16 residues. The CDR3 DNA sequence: TGTGCCAGCAGCTTGGCCGGGACGGTCAGCTCCTACGAGCAGTACTTC. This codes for CASSLAGTVSSYEQYF. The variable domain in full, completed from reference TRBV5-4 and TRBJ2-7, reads ETGVTQSPTHLIKTRGQQVTLRCSSQSGHNTVSWYQQALGQGPQFIFQYYREEENGRGNFPPRFSGLQFPNYSSELNVNALELDDSALYLCASSLAGTVSSYEQYFGPGTRLTVT.

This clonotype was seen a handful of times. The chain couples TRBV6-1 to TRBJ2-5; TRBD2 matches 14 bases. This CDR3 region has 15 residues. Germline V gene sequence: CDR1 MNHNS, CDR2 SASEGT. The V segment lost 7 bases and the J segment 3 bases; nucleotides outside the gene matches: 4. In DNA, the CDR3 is TGTGCCAGCACGAGACTAGCGGGGGGGAAAGAGACCCAGTACTTC. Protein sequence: CASTRLAGGKETQYF.

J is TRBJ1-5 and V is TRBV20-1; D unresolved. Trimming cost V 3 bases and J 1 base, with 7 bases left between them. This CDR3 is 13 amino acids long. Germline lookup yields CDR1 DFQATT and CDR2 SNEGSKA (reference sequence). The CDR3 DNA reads TGCAGTGCTAGTCTATGGAGCAATCAGCCCCAGCATTTT. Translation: CSASLWSNQPQHF.

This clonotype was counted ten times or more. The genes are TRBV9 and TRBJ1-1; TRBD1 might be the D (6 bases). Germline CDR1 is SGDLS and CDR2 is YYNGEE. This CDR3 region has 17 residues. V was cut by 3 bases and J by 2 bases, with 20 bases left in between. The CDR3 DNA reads TGTGCCAGCAGCGGAAATGAGTACGGACAGCTTAACACTGAAGCTTTCTTT. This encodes CASSGNEYGQLNTEAFF.

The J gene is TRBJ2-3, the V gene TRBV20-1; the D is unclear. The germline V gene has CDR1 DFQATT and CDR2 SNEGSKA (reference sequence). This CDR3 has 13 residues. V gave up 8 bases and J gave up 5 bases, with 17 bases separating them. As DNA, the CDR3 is TGCAGTTGCCCGACCCCAAGGGAAGATACGCAGTATTTT. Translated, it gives CSCPTPREDTQYF.

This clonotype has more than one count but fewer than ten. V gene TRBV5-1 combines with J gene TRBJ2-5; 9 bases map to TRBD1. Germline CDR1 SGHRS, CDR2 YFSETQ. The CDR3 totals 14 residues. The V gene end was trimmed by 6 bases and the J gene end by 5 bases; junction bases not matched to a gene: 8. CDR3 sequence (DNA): TGCGCCAGCACCATCACAGGGGGCATCGAGACCCAGTACTTC. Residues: CASTITGGIETQYF.

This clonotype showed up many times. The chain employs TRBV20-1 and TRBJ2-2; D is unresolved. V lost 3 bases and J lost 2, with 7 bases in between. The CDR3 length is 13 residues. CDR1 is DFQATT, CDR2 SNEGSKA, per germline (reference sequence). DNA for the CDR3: TGCAGTGCTAGGGGTCCTAACACCGGGGAGCTGTTTTTT. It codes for CSARGPNTGELFF.

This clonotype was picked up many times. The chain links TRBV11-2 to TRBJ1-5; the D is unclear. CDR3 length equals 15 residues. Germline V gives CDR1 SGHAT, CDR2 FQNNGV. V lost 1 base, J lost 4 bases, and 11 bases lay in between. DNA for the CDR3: TGTGCCAGCAGCTTAGTCGGGGAGTTGAATCAGCCCCAGCATTTT. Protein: CASSLVGELNQPQHF.

CDR3 loop: CASSPRGGSSNQPQHF. Written as DNA, the CDR3 is TGTGCCAGCAGCCCGCGGGGGGGGTCAAGCAATCAGCCCCAGCATTTT. The V call is TRBV7-9, the J call TRBJ1-5; TRBD1 is a possible D gene (5 bases). Trimming pared 5 bases from V and 1 base from J, leaving 15 bases between. There are 16 residues in the CDR3. In germline, CDR1 is SEHNR, CDR2 FQNEAQ (reference sequence).

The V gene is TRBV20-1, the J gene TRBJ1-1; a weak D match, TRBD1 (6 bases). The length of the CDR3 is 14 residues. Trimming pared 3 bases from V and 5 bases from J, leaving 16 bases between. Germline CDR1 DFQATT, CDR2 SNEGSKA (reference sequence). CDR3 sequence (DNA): TGCAGTGCTAGCCGTCCGGGAGGGGGAACTGAAGCTTTCTTT. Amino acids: CSASRPGGGTEAFF.

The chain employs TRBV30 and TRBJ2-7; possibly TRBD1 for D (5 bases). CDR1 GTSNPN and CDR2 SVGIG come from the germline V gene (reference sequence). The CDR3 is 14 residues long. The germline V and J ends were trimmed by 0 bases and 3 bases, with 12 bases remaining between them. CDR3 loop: CAWSVPGLIYEQYF. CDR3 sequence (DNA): TGTGCCTGGAGTGTACCAGGGTTGATCTACGAGCAGTACTTC.